This T cell receptor beta chain was identified in a study of T-cell reconstitution after alpha-beta-depleted transplantation in children. Unique molecular identifiers were incorporated during preparation of the TCRbeta library. TCRdb re-analysed the PCR reads in MiXCR, keeping a single row per CDR3 protein. The sample shows some 500,000 distinct CDR3 sequences, about 17% of them seen only once. The CDR3 loop spans 16 amino acids. Germline V CDR1 and CDR2: SGHRS, YFSETQ. V was pared by 5 bases and J by 0 bases, with 10 bases of the junction left unmatched. This sequence originates from a human donor who donated a stem cell graft to a child with acute lymphoblastic leukemia. Sequencing used PBMCs from the stem cell graft donor, obtained from the stem cell graft. The rearrangement joins TRBV5-1 to TRBJ2-7, with TRBD2 matching over 8 bases. The CDR3: CASRRTSGGSSYEQYF. The CDR3 coding sequence is TGCGCCAGCAGAAGAACTAGCGGAGGGAGCTCCTACGAGCAGTACTTC.